This T cell receptor (beta chain) was retrieved from a study of radiotherapy plus CTLA-4 blockade in lung cancer. Study information: Disease control was achieved by less than 40% of patients, and objective responses by about 17%.

Participants had chemo-refractory metastatic non-small-cell lung cancer and were treated with focal radiation plus ipilimumab CTLA-4 blockade. Profiling relied on immunoSEQ multiplex PCR, and the TCRdb table lists in-frame clones only, not all of them. The profile shows approximately 85,000 clones, 86% of them singletons. The CDR3 spans 16 residues. Germline V gives CDR1 SQVTM, CDR2 ANQGSEA. V was trimmed by 3 bases and J by 5 bases, leaving 20 bases between them. This receptor was identified in a human donor with non-small cell lung cancer who had a partial response to radiotherapy plus ipilimumab. V is TRBV29-1 and J is TRBJ2-1; perhaps TRBD1 as D (6 bases). This specimen consisted of peripheral blood, obtained from a patient treated with radiotherapy plus ipilimumab. As DNA, the CDR3 is TGCAGCGTTGACTACAGGGTTCGGATAGGGGACAATGAGCAGTTCTTC. Encoded protein: CSVDYRVRIGDNEQFF.